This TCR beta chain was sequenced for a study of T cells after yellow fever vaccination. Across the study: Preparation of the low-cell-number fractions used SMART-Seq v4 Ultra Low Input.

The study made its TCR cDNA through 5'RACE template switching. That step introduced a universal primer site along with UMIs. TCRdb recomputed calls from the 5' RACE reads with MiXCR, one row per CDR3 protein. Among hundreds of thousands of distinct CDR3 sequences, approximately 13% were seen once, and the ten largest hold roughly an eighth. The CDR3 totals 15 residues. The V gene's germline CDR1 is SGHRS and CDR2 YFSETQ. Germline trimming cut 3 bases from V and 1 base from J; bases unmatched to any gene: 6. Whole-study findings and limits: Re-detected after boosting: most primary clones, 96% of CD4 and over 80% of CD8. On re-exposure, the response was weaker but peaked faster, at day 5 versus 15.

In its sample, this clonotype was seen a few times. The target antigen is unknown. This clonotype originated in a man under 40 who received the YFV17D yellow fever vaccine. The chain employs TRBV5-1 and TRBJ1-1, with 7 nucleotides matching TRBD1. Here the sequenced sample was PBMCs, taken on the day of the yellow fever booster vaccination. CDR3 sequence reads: CASSWAGQRNTEAFF. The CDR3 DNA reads TGCGCCAGCAGCTGGGCGGGACAGCGGAACACTGAAGCTTTCTTT.